The 17 T cell receptor beta chains below all came from one sample that was sequenced in a study of shared clonotypes between healthy human individuals. Sequencing used immunoSEQ multiplex PCR; TCRdb keeps in-frame clones, though not all of them. The sample has approximately 2.3 million clones, approximately 95% seen once. Sequenced input: naive CD4+ T cells from PBMCs. Noted subset: CD45RA+ positively selected. The receptors shown here come from a man aged 18 to 30 in good health. Some clones in this sample may be carry-over from other donors' samples.

Comment on this clone: In the same sample, other DNA sequences code for this CDR3. V gene TRBV18 combines with J gene TRBJ2-3; D may be TRBD2 (5 bases). Trimming cost V 6 bases and J 1 base, with 11 bases left between them. The CDR3 is 14 residues long. Germline CDR1 KGHSH, CDR2 LQKENI. CDR3 in DNA: TGTGCCAGCTCCCCGGTCGGGGGCACAGATACGCAGTATTTT. This codes for CASSPVGGTDTQYF.

This clone was seen just once. The chain employs TRBV9 and TRBJ1-5, with D perhaps TRBD1 (5 bases). CDR1 SGDLS and CDR2 YYNGEE come from the germline V gene. V gave up 0 bases and J gave up 6 bases, with 13 bases separating them. This CDR3 has 15 residues. The CDR3 DNA follows: TGTGCCAGCAGCGTAGGATCAGGGAACGGTCAGCCCCAGCATTTT. Its protein is CASSVGSGNGQPQHF.

V is TRBV10-3 and J is TRBJ1-1; D is undetermined. CDR3 length: 14 amino acids. Trimming pared 6 bases from V and 1 base from J, leaving 12 bases between. In germline, CDR1 is ENHRY, CDR2 SYGVKD. The DNA for the CDR3 is TGTGCCATCAGGGAGGCCTTCACGAACACTGAAGCTTTCTTT. Translating gives CAIREAFTNTEAFF.

This rearrangement joins TRBV5-4 to TRBJ2-1; 7 bases line up with TRBD2. Germline CDR1 reads SGHNT; CDR2 reads YYREEE (reference sequence). V shed 2 bases and J 4 bases; nucleotides not matched to a gene: 9. This CDR3 is built from 16 residues. CDR3 loop: CASSFYAGEVYNEQFF. The CDR3 region has the DNA TGTGCCAGCAGCTTTTATGCGGGAGAGGTTTACAATGAGCAGTTCTTC. Supplemented by reference TRBV5-4 and TRBJ2-1, the full variable domain reads ETGVTQSPTHLIKTRGQQVTLRCSSQSGHNTVSWYQQALGQGPQFIFQYYREEENGRGNFPPRFSGLQFPNYSSELNVNALELDDSALYLCASSFYAGEVYNEQFFGPGTRLTVL.

The rearrangement joins TRBV7-9 to TRBJ1-2; D perhaps matches TRBD1 (6 bases). V gave up 4 bases and J gave up 6 bases, with 18 bases separating them. Germline V gene sequence: CDR1 SEHNR, CDR2 FQNEAQ (reference sequence). The CDR3 runs to 15 residues. CDR3 sequence reads: CASSSWTVPRDGYTF. The DNA for the CDR3 is TGTGCCAGCAGCTCCTGGACAGTGCCTCGGGATGGCTACACCTTC.

This chain joins TRBV19 and TRBJ1-2, with TRBD1 matching over 7 bases. The CDR3 contains 16 residues. V dropped 5 bases and J dropped 3; count of bases not matched to a gene: 12. Germline V lookup: CDR1 LNHDA, CDR2 SQIVND (reference sequence). The DNA of the CDR3 is TGTGCCAGTAGTCCCCGGCGTGGCAGGGGGGACTATGGCTACACCTTC. Amino acid sequence: CASSPRRGRGDYGYTF.

As for this clone: Other DNA sequences in this specimen translate into the identical CDR3. This chain joins TRBV29-1 and TRBJ2-7; maybe TRBD2 (5 bases). Germline V gives CDR1 SQVTM, CDR2 ANQGSEA. This CDR3 is built from 13 residues. V was trimmed by 3 bases and J by 0 bases, leaving 9 bases between them. CDR3 loop: CSVDTGSSYEQYF. In DNA form, the CDR3 reads TGCAGCGTTGATACGGGAAGCTCCTACGAGCAGTACTTC.

This clone was observed a handful of times. CDR3 sequence reads: CASSRDYSSEQYF. The CDR3 bases are TGTGCCAGCAGTCGGGACTACTCGAGTGAGCAGTACTTC. The rearrangement uses TRBV28 and TRBJ2-7; 7 nucleotides line up with TRBD2. This CDR3 is built from 13 residues. Trimming removed 5 bases from V and 7 bases from J; junction bases left unmatched: 8. Per the germline V gene, CDR1 is MDHEN and CDR2 is SYDVKM.

J is TRBJ2-7 and V is TRBV19, with no clear D. V was clipped by 5 bases and J by 6 bases, with 14 bases between them. The CDR3 spans 13 residues. Germline CDR1 LNHDA, CDR2 SQIVND (reference sequence). CDR3 DNA sequence: TGTGCCAGTAGTGTCCTCGAGAGGTCCGAGCAGTACTTC. Translation: CASSVLERSEQYF.

The chain recombines TRBV5-6 with TRBJ2-5, with TRBD1 identical over 12 bases. V shed 4 bases and J 1 base; nucleotides not matched to a gene: 5. This CDR3 has 16 amino acids. The germline V gene has CDR1 SGHDT and CDR2 YYEEEE. The CDR3 reads CASSAGTGGLQETQYF. The CDR3 DNA sequence: TGTGCCAGCAGCGCTGGGACAGGGGGCCTCCAAGAGACCCAGTACTTC. Variable domain in full (rest from reference TRBV5-6 and TRBJ2-5): DAGVTQSPTHLIKTRGQQVTLRCSPKSGHDTVSWYQQALGQGPQFIFQYYEEEERQRGNFPDRFSGHQFPNYSSELNVNALLLGDSALYLCASSAGTGGLQETQYFGPGTRLLVL.

V is TRBV30 and J is TRBJ1-2, with 9 bases identical to TRBD1. V trimming: 4 bases; J trimming: 8 bases; junction bases outside the gene matches: 8. This CDR3 is 13 amino acids long. CDR1 is GTSNPN, CDR2 SVGIG, per germline (reference sequence). In nucleotides, the CDR3 is TGTGCCTGGACCGATGACAGGGGGGGAGGCTACACCTTC. Translating it yields CAWTDDRGGGYTF.

The genes are TRBV27 and TRBJ2-3, with D maybe TRBD2 (6 bases). The CDR3 runs to 14 residues. V was clipped by 0 bases and J by 7 bases, with 11 bases between them. Germline CDR1 is MNHEY and CDR2 is SMNVEV (reference sequence). CDR3 sequence: CASSLSSAGNTQYF. The CDR3 DNA is TGTGCCAGCAGTTTATCCTCGGCGGGGAATACGCAGTATTTT.

This rearrangement joins TRBV23-1 to TRBJ2-7, with D tentatively TRBD1 (6 bases). TRBV23-1 is flagged as an ORF with uncertain function. The CDR3 spans 14 residues. The germline V and J ends were trimmed by 4 bases and 6 bases, with 16 bases remaining between them. The DNA for the CDR3 is TGCGCCAGCAGTCTAACAGGGTCGACTCGCGAGCAGTACTTC. This translates into CASSLTGSTREQYF.

V gene TRBV6-5 combines with J gene TRBJ1-2; D not certain. CDR3 length equals 13 residues. CDR1 is MNHEY and CDR2 is SVGAGI in the germline V gene. The ends were cut back, 2 bases at V and 7 bases at J, with 11 bases in the middle. The chain's CDR3 is CASSYGPVVGYTF. For the CDR3, the DNA is TGTGCCAGCAGTTACGGCCCGGTGGTTGGCTACACCTTC.

V is TRBV19 and J is TRBJ2-7, with D tentatively TRBD1 (5 bases). The CDR3 runs to 14 residues. Germline V gene lookup returns CDR1 LNHDA and CDR2 SQIVND (reference sequence). V was pared by 4 bases and J by 1 base, with 11 bases between. CDR3 DNA sequence: TGTGCCAGTAGTACCCCAGGACAATCCTACGAGCAGTACTTC. Translation: CASSTPGQSYEQYF.

Only one count was recorded for this clone. The rearrangement links TRBV7-3 to TRBJ2-4; tentatively, D is TRBD1 or TRBD2 (5 bases each). Germline V gene lookup returns CDR1 SGHTA and CDR2 FQGTGA. V was pared by 1 base and J by 6 bases, with 10 bases between. The CDR3 is 14 residues long. This CDR3 is CASSLRGTSNIQYF. For the CDR3, the DNA is TGTGCCAGCAGCTTAAGGGGGACCTCAAACATTCAGTACTTC.

The chain combines TRBV2 with TRBJ2-3, with a tentative D call TRBD1 (5 bases). This CDR3 contains 14 residues. The V and J ends lost 4 bases and 2 bases respectively, with 10 bases between them. CDR1 is SNHLY and CDR2 is FYNNEI in the germline V gene. The CDR3 DNA sequence: TGTGCCAGCAGTGTTACCAGGGTCACAGATACGCAGTATTTT. This codes for CASSVTRVTDTQYF. Drawing the rest from reference TRBV2 and TRBJ2-3, the complete variable domain is EPEVTQTPSHQVTQMGQEVILRCVPISNHLYFYWYRQILGQKVEFLVSFYNNEISEKSEIFDDQFSVERPDGSNFTLKIRSTKLEDSAMYFCASSVTRVTDTQYFGPGTRLTVL.